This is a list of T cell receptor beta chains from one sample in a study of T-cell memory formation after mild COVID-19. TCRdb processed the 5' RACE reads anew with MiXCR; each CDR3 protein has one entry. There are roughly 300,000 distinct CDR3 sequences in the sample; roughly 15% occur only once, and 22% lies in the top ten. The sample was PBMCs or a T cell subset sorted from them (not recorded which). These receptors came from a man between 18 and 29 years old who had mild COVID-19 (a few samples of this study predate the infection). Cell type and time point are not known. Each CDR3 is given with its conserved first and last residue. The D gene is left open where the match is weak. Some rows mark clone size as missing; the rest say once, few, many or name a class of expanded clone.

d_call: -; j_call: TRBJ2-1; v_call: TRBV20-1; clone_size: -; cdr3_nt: TGCAGTGCCGATATGCCCCGAGAGCAGTTCTTC; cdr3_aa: CSADMPREQFF
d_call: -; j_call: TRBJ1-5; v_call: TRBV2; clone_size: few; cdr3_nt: TGTGCCAGCAGTGTGGGGGATATACAGCCCCAGCATTTT; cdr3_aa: CASSVGDIQPQHF
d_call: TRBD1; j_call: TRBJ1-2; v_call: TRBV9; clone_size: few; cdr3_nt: TGTGCCAGCAGCGTAGAAGGACAGGGGGGAGAGGGCTACACCTTC; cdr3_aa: CASSVEGQGGEGYTF
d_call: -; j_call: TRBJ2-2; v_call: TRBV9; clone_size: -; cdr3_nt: TGTGCCAGCAGCGTAGTGCCGGGGACCGGGGAGCTGTTTTTT; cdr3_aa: CASSVVPGTGELFF
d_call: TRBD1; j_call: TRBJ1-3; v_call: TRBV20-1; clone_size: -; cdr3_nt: TGCAGTGCCCGGGAGCAGGGCACAGGGGACACCATATATTTT; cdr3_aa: CSAREQGTGDTIYF
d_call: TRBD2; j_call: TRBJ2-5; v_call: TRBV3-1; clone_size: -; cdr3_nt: TGTGCCAGCAGCCAGTGGGCGGGGGGCCTCCAAGAGACCCAGTACTTC; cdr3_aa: CASSQWAGGLQETQYF
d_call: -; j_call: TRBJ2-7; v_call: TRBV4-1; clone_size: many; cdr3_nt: TGCGCCAGCAGCCAAGGACTAGTGGTCTCCTACGAGCAGTACTTC; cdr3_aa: CASSQGLVVSYEQYF
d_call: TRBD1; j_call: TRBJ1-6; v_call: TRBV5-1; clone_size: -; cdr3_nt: TGCGCCAGGTTGCCGGGACAGGGTAACGGGTCACCCCTCCACTTT; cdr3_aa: CARLPGQGNGSPLHF
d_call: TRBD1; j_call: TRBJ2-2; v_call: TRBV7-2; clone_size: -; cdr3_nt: TGTGCCAGCAGCTTGGGACAGGGGGCGGGCACCGGGGAGCTGTTTTTT; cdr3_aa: CASSLGQGAGTGELFF
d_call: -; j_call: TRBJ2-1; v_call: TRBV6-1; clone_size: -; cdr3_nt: TGTGCCAGCAGTGAAGAGGGACATGGCTATGAGCAGTTCTTC; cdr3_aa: CASSEEGHGYEQFF
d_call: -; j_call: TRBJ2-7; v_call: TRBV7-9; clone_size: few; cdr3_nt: TGTGCCAGCAGCTTGATCCTATACGAGCAGTACTTC; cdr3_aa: CASSLILYEQYF
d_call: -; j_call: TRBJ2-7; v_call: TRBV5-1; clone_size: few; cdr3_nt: TGCGCCAGCACCTCAGTATCCGACGGGCTCTACGAGCAGTACTTC; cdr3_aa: CASTSVSDGLYEQYF
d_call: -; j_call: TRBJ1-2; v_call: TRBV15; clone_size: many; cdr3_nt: TGTGCCACCAGCAGAGGAGGGCACCTCTATGGCTACACCTTC; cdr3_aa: CATSRGGHLYGYTF
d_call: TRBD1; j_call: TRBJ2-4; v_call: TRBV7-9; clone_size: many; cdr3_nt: TGTGCCAGCAGCTTAGGGACACAGGGGGACATTCAGTACTTC; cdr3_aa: CASSLGTQGDIQYF
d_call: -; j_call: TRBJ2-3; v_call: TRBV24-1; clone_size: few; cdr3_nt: TGTGCCACCAGTGTGAAGGGAAGCACAGATACGCAGTATTTT; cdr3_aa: CATSVKGSTDTQYF
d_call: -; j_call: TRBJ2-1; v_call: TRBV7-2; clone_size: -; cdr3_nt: TGTGCCAGCAGCTACGGTAGGGGGGGGACCTACAATGAGCAGTTCTTC; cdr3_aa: CASSYGRGGTYNEQFF
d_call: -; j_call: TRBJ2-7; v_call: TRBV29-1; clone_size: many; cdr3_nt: TGCAGCGTTGAGGAGGGGGTTAGGGAGGGCCAGTACGAGCAGTACTTC; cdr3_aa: CSVEEGVREGQYEQYF
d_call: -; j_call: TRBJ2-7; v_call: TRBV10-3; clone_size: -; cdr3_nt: TGTGCCATCAGTGACAGGGGCTCCTACGAGCAGTACTTC; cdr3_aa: CAISDRGSYEQYF
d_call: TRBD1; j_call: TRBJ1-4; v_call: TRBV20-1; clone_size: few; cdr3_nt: TGCAGTGCTAGACCCAGCTTCGGACAGGGTCTGAATGAAAAACTGTTTTTT; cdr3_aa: CSARPSFGQGLNEKLFF
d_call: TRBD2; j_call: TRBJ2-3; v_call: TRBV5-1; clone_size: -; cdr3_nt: TGCGCCAGCAGCCCAGGAAGCGGGGCCTACACAGATACGCAGTATTTT; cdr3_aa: CASSPGSGAYTDTQYF
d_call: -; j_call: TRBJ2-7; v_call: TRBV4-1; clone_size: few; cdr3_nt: TGCGCCAGCAGCCAAGCCCCCCCCTACGAGCAGTACTTC; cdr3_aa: CASSQAPPYEQYF
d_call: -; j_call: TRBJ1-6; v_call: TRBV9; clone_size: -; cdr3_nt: TGTGCCAGCAGCCCCCATGGGGTCCCTAATTCACCCCTCCACTTT; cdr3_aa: CASSPHGVPNSPLHF
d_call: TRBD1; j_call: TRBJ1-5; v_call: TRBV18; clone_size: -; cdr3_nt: TGTGCCAGCTCACCACCGACAGGGGCGGTCAATCAGCCCCAGCATTTT; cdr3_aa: CASSPPTGAVNQPQHF
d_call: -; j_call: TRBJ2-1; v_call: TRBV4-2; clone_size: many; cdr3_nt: TGTGCCAGCAGCCAGCCGGCCGGGGTAGGGGGGCCCCATGAGCAGTTCTTC; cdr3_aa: CASSQPAGVGGPHEQFF
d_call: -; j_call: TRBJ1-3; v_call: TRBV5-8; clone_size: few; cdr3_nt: TGTGCCAGCAGCTGGGGAGTCGGACGGGGAAACACCATATATTTT; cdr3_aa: CASSWGVGRGNTIYF
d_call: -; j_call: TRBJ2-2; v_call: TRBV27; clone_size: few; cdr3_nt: TGTGCCAGCAGTTTAGTCAAGGGCGGGGAGCTGTTTTTT; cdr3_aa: CASSLVKGGELFF
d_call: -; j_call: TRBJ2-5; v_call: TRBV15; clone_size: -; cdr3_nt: TGTGCCACCAGCAGAGTGTTGGACGGGTCCCAGTACTTC; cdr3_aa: CATSRVLDGSQYF
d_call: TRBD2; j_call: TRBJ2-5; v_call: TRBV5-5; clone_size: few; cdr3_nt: TGTGCCAGCAGCCCAGCGGGGGGGCCAGGAGAGACCCAGTACTTC; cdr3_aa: CASSPAGGPGETQYF
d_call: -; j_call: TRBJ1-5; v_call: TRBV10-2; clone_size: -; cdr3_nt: TGCGCCAGCAGTGTCGGTACCCAGCCCCAGCATTTT; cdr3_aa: CASSVGTQPQHF
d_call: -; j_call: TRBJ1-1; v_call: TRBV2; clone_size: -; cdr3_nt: TGTGCCAGCATGGAAAGTAGACGAGCTTTCTTT; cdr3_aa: CASMESRRAFF
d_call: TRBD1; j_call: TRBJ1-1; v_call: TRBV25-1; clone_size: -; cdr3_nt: TGTGCCAGCGGTGGGACAGGCACTGAAGCTTTCTTT; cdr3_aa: CASGGTGTEAFF
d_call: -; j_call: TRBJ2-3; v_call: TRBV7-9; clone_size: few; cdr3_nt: TGTGCCAGCAGCGGACGGACAGCCTTCACAGATACGCAGTATTTT; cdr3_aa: CASSGRTAFTDTQYF
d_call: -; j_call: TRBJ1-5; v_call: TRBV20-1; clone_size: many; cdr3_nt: TGCAGTGCTAGTCCCCACATCCAGGTGGGCAATCAGCCCCAGCATTTT; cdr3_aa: CSASPHIQVGNQPQHF
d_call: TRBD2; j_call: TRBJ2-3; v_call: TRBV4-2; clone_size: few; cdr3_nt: TGTGCCAGCAGCCAAGCCTCCGGGACTAGGGGAGATACGCAGTATTTT; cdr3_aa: CASSQASGTRGDTQYF
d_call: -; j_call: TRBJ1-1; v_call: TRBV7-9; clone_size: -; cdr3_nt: TGTGCCAGCAGCCCGTCCGTGACAGGTGAAGCTTTCTTT; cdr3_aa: CASSPSVTGEAFF
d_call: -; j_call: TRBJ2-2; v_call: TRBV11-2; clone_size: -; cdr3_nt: TGTGCCAGCAGCCCCGGGAAGTTGAGGCAGAACACCGGGGAGCTGTTTTTT; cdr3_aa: CASSPGKLRQNTGELFF
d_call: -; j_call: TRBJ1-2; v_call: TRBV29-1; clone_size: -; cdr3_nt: TGCAGCGTTGACGTAGGACCGCTAGGCTACACCTTC; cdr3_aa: CSVDVGPLGYTF
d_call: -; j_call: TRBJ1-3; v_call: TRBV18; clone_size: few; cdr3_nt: TGTGCCAGCTCACCCTCCGGGACCGTCTCTGGAAACACCATATATTTT; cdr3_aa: CASSPSGTVSGNTIYF
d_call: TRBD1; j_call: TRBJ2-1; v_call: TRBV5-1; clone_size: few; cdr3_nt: TGCGCCAGCAGTTTAATAACAGGGGGCGATGAGCAGTTCTTC; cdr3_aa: CASSLITGGDEQFF
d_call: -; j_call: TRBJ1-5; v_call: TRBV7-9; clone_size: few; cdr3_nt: TGTGCCAGCAGCGTAAGCAATCAGCCCCAGCATTTT; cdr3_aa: CASSVSNQPQHF
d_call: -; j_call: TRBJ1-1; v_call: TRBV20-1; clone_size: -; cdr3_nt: TGCAGTGCGAAAAGAGCGGCTGAAGCTTTATTT; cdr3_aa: CSAKRAAEALF
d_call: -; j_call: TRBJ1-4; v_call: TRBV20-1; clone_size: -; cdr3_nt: TGCAGTGCAAGACCCCCGACAGGAGTACTCGGGGGTGAAAAACTGTTTTTT; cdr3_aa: CSARPPTGVLGGEKLFF
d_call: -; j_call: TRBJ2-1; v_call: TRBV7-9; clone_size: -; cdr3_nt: TGTGCCAGCAGCCAGAGGAATGAGCAGTTCTTC; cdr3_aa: CASSQRNEQFF
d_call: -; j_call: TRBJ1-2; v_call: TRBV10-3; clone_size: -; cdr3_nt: TGTGCCATCAGTGAGTCACGGACAGCTGGCTGGTATGGCTACACCTTC; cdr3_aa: CAISESRTAGWYGYTF
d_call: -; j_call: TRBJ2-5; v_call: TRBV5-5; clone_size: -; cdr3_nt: TGTGCCAGCAGCTTGTCAGGGTTACAAGAGACCCAGTACTTC; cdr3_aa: CASSLSGLQETQYF
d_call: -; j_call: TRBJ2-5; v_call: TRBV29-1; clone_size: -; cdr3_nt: TGCAGCGGGGGAATGGGACCTCAAGAGACCCAGTACTTC; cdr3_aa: CSGGMGPQETQYF
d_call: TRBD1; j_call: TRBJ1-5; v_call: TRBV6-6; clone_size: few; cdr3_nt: TGTGCCAGCAGACCAGGACAGGGAGGCCAGCCCCAGCATTTT; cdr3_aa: CASRPGQGGQPQHF
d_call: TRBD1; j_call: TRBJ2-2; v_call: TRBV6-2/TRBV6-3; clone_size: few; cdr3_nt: TGTGCCAGCACCCCAGAGGGGACAGCCAACACCGGGGAGCTGTTTTTT; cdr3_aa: CASTPEGTANTGELFF
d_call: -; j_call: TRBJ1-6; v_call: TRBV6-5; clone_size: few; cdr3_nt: TGTGCCAGCACCTTTTCGGGGGGGGAAAATTCACCCCTCCACTTT; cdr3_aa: CASTFSGGENSPLHF
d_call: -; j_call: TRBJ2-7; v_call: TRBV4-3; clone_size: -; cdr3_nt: TGCGCCAGCAGCCAAGATCTGTGGGCTAGCGATAGCCACGAGCAGTACTTC; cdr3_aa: CASSQDLWASDSHEQYF
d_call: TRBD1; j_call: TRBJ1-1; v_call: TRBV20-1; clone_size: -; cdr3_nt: TGCAGTGCTACCTACAGGGGTGATACTGAAGCTTTCTTT; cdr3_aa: CSATYRGDTEAFF
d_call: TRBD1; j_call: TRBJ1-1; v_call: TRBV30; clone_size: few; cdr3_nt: TGTGCCTGGAGTGTCCTTCGGGGACAGGGATTTGATTTCTTT; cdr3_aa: CAWSVLRGQGFDFF
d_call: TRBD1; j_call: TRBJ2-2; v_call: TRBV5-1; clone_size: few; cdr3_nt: TGCGCCAGCGGCACCGACAGGGGTGGTTTCCCCGGGGAGCTGTTTTTT; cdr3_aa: CASGTDRGGFPGELFF